This T cell receptor beta chain was identified in a study of T cells in localized non-small cell lung cancer (dated by TCRdb to 2018 to 2020). Concerning the study at large: The study examined T cell repertoires in 236 patients with early-stage NSCLC and compared tumors with uninvolved tumor-adjacent lungs. The cohort was made up of approximately 250 treatment-naive NSCLC patients whose localized lung tumors had been resected. NSCLC patients had a mean age of approximately 66 years, and around 140 were male and about a hundred female. Study-wide conclusions, independent of this receptor: Of the top 100 tumor clones, a median of 57 were detected in paired uninvolved adjacent lung; roughly 26 were also among that lung's top 100. Longer overall survival was associated with higher blood T cell density, whereas shorter survival was associated with higher adjacent-lung clonality. Since the design was exploratory, TCR variables were selected using unadjusted p-values with no false-discovery rate correction. Because multi-region sequencing of the tumors was not done, intratumor heterogeneity could not be ruled out. Uninvolved tumor-adjacent lung showed the highest T cell clonality, higher than tumor, which suggests more focused antigenic responses in the adjacent lung.

The immunoSEQ Assay was used to sequence TCR beta CDR3 regions from DNA. In the authors' own workflow: To compute T cell density, TCR beta template counts were normalized to usable DNA, which was estimated by amplifying housekeeping genes. The preseqR package was used to estimate richness by extrapolating to 400,000 templates for PBMC samples and to 120,000 templates for tissue samples. Clonality was defined by subtracting Pielou's evenness from one. Tissue-enriched TCRs were identified through differential abundance testing performed on productive amino-acid clonotypes, with a minimum total count of 5 and an alpha of 0.1. The Jaccard Index and the Morisita Overlap Index were used to quantify repertoire overlap between compartments. GLIPH grouped TCR beta CDR3s together with public tetramer-defined viral CDR3s, and a viral motif had to include at least three viral sequences and show V-gene enrichment. In its TCRdb copy, this immuneACCESS table keeps in-frame sequences only and misses some clones. Where compared with another copy, unresolved V genes explain less than half of these, and the others have no known cause. Clone size and the V and J calls come from that table; the DNA yielded D and trimming. Within this sample are more than 4,500 clones, with under 40% of them counted one time only. More than 7.5% of the sample comes from the top ten.

At diagnosis, peripheral blood, uninvolved tumor-adjacent lung and tumor were collected and stored as a combination of fresh-frozen and FFPE material. The CDR3 runs 14 residues from the cysteine to the phenylalanine. CDR3 DNA only is kept here, 42 bases in frame from base 1. After removal of 3 bases from V and 7 bases from J, the junction retains 4 bases not matched to a gene. The germline V gene (reference sequence) supplies CDR1 LNHNV and CDR2 YYDKDF. Note on this clone: The antigen it binds to is not known. Base-call qualities are not available, and no considerably larger clone is one nucleotide away.

The source is a male donor at least 60 years old with stage I squamous cell lung carcinoma. This chain is built from TRBV15 and TRBJ2-2; TRBD1 agrees with 8 junctional bases. This specimen was lung tumor tissue, taken before any cancer treatment. The CDR3 in this case is CATSRDRVNGELFF. The bases read TGTGCCACCAGCAGGGACAGGGTGAACGGGGAGCTGTTTTTT.